Listed below are T cell receptor beta chains from one sample, sequenced in a study of blood T cell repertoires in COVID-19. The repertoire was sequenced with immunoSEQ multiplex PCR; TCRdb's copy has only in-frame clones and lacks some. The data contain more than 110,000 clones, 79% of them singletons. Material: peripheral blood. The receptors originated from a man in his sixties with acute or convalescent COVID-19. Both conserved end residues are part of each CDR3. D genes are given only for firm matches. The size of a clone is reported for some rows only, either as once, few or many, or as a class for expanded clones.

j_call	v_call	d_call	clone_size	cdr3_aa	cdr3_nt
TRBJ2-5	TRBV5-4	-	-	CASSPGLSETQYF	TGTGCCAGCAGCCCAGGACTGAGCGAGACCCAGTACTTC
TRBJ2-7	TRBV30	-	-	CAWSDGPTVGAYEQYF	TGTGCCTGGAGTGACGGGCCGACAGTGGGGGCTTACGAGCAGTACTTC
TRBJ2-1	TRBV11-3	TRBD1	once	CASSLYRGLAANNEQFF	TGTGCCAGCAGCTTATACAGGGGGCTAGCGGCTAACAATGAGCAGTTCTTC
TRBJ1-3	TRBV4-3	-	-	CASSPQARSGNTIYF	TGCGCCAGCAGCCCGCAGGCCCGCTCTGGAAACACCATATATTTT
TRBJ2-7	TRBV20-1	-	-	CSARFDEQYF	TGCAGTGCTAGGTTCGACGAGCAGTACTTC
TRBJ1-1	TRBV24-1	-	-	CATSDPDTEAFF	TGTGCCACCAGTGACCCGGACACTGAAGCTTTCTTT
TRBJ2-7	TRBV5-1	TRBD2	-	CASSRGDVRTIEQYF	TGCGCCAGCAGCCGGGGGGACGTACGCACTATCGAGCAGTACTTC
TRBJ2-7	TRBV18	TRBD1	-	CASSPGQGAYEQYF	TGTGCCAGCTCACCGGGACAGGGGGCCTACGAGCAGTACTTC
TRBJ2-3	TRBV7-2	-	-	CASSSMGGGGTDTQYF	TGTGCCAGCAGCTCCATGGGAGGAGGGGGCACAGATACGCAGTATTTT
TRBJ1-5	TRBV15	TRBD1	once	CATSRQGGSNQPQHF	TGTGCCACCAGCCGACAGGGGGGAAGCAATCAGCCCCAGCATTTT
TRBJ2-1	TRBV27	TRBD2	-	CASSFTSGREDEQFF	TGTGCCAGCAGTTTTACTAGCGGGAGAGAGGATGAGCAGTTCTTC
TRBJ1-1	TRBV18	-	-	CASSPTSGNTEAFF	TGTGCCAGCTCACCGACCAGCGGGAACACTGAAGCTTTCTTT
TRBJ2-7	TRBV7-3	TRBD2	-	CASSSHRTSGKKARSYEQYF	TGTGCCAGCAGCTCTCATAGGACTAGCGGGAAAAAGGCCCGCTCCTACGAGCAGTACTTC
TRBJ2-2	TRBV18	TRBD1	-	CASSPKTGYHRTGELFF	TGTGCCAGCTCACCAAAGACAGGGTATCATCGCACCGGGGAGCTGTTTTTT
TRBJ2-1	TRBV28	TRBD2	few	CAAFGTDKTSGVDEQFF	TGTGCCGCTTTCGGGACAGACAAAACTAGCGGGGTGGATGAGCAGTTCTTC
TRBJ2-7	TRBV5-5	TRBD1	-	CASSNPGTVVYEQYF	TGTGCCAGCAGTAACCCCGGGACAGTCGTATACGAGCAGTACTTC
TRBJ1-2	TRBV5-4	-	-	CASSPTGGDGYTF	TGTGCCAGCAGCCCCACGGGGGGAGATGGCTACACCTTC
TRBJ2-1	TRBV29-1	TRBD2	few	CSGGAYNEQFF	TGCAGTGGGGGGGCCTACAATGAGCAGTTCTTC
TRBJ2-5	TRBV18	TRBD1	-	CASSPLPDRQETQYF	TGTGCCAGCTCACCGCTCCCGGACAGGCAAGAGACCCAGTACTTC
TRBJ2-7	TRBV30	-	-	CAWSARRTKLSEQYF	TGTGCCTGGAGTGCCCGTCGGACAAAGCTTAGTGAGCAGTACTTC
TRBJ1-3	TRBV7-7	-	-	CASSSSPGNTIYF	TGTGCTAGCAGCTCCAGTCCGGGAAACACCATATATTTT
TRBJ2-1	TRBV29-1	TRBD2	once	CSVVVAGGSYNEQFF	TGCAGCGTTGTTGTAGCGGGAGGGAGTTACAATGAGCAGTTCTTC
TRBJ1-5	TRBV3-1/TRBV3-2	TRBD1	-	CASSRGTGGRQPQHF	TGTGCCAGCAGCCGTGGGACAGGGGGTAGGCAGCCCCAGCATTTT
TRBJ1-3	TRBV28	-	-	CASSDQGIGNTIYF	TGTGCCAGCAGCGATCAGGGAATTGGAAACACCATATATTTT
TRBJ1-1	TRBV2	-	-	CASSTGQNTEAFF	TGTGCCAGCAGCACTGGACAGAACACTGAAGCTTTCTTT
TRBJ1-3	TRBV4-3	-	-	CASSQDSGLAGNTIYF	TGCGCCAGCAGCCAAGATTCGGGTTTGGCTGGAAACACCATATATTTT
TRBJ1-5	TRBV28	-	-	CASSPPKGNNQPQHF	TGTGCCAGCAGCCCGCCCAAGGGGAACAATCAGCCCCAGCATTTT
TRBJ2-2	TRBV27	TRBD1	-	CASSPTQGAGELFF	TGTGCCAGCAGCCCGACCCAGGGGGCCGGGGAGCTGTTTTTT
TRBJ2-5	TRBV4-3	TRBD2	once	CASSQDPRGRGETQYF	TGCGCCAGCAGCCAAGATCCGCGCGGGAGGGGAGAGACCCAGTACTTC
TRBJ1-1	TRBV6-5	TRBD1	-	CASSSPGQGREAFF	TGTGCCAGCAGTTCTCCGGGACAGGGGCGCGAGGCTTTCTTT
TRBJ1-6	TRBV11-2	-	-	CASSFTSSPLHF	TGTGCCAGCAGCTTCACCAGTTCACCCCTCCACTTT
TRBJ1-2	TRBV10-3	TRBD1	-	CAISESQDRLGYTF	TGTGCCATCAGTGAGTCCCAGGACAGGTTGGGCTACACCTTC
TRBJ2-1	TRBV24-1	TRBD2	-	CATSGFSGRAYNEQFF	TGTGCCACCAGCGGCTTCAGCGGGAGAGCCTACAATGAGCAGTTCTTC
TRBJ1-2	TRBV10-3	TRBD1	-	CAISESTGGGYGYTF	TGTGCCATCAGTGAGTCGACAGGGGGCGGTTATGGCTACACCTTC
TRBJ2-7	TRBV6-2/TRBV6-3	TRBD2	once	CASSRTASGNEQYF	TGTGCCAGCAGCCGAACGGCTAGCGGGAACGAGCAGTACTTC
TRBJ2-7	TRBV28	-	-	CASTEGTFSYEQYF	TGTGCCAGCACGGAGGGGACCTTCTCCTACGAGCAGTACTTC
TRBJ1-2	TRBV6-1	-	-	CASSEAGQANYGYTF	TGTGCCAGCAGTGAAGCGGGGCAAGCTAACTATGGCTACACCTTC
TRBJ2-2	TRBV6-2/TRBV6-3	-	-	CASSTGRRSNTGELFF	TGTGCCAGCAGTACAGGCAGAAGATCGAACACCGGGGAGCTGTTTTTT
TRBJ2-1	TRBV2	-	-	CASSGSDWSYEQFF	TGTGCCAGCAGTGGGTCCGACTGGTCCTATGAGCAGTTCTTC
TRBJ1-1	TRBV5-1	-	-	CASSPTAGMNTEAFF	TGCGCCAGCAGCCCGACGGCGGGGATGAACACTGAAGCTTTCTTT
TRBJ2-5	TRBV2	TRBD2	-	CASRSAGTNQETQYF	TGTGCCAGCAGGTCCGCCGGGACTAACCAAGAGACCCAGTACTTC
TRBJ2-1	TRBV28	TRBD2	-	CASYGASGSKVEQFF	TGTGCCAGCTACGGGGCTAGCGGGAGTAAGGTTGAGCAGTTCTTC
TRBJ1-1	TRBV13	TRBD1	-	CASSGRQGEAFF	TGTGCCAGCAGCGGCCGACAGGGTGAAGCTTTCTTT
TRBJ1-2	TRBV19	TRBD1	-	CASSGTGIDGYTF	TGTGCCTCCTCCGGGACAGGAATAGACGGCTACACCTTC
TRBJ2-3	TRBV4-3	TRBD1	-	CASSQRATGVRTSTDTQYF	TGCGCCAGCAGCCAGCGCGCTACAGGGGTACGGACTAGCACAGATACGCAGTATTTT
TRBJ1-3	TRBV12-5	-	-	CASGDGGGFSGNTIYF	TGTGCTAGTGGGGACGGTGGGGGGTTCTCTGGAAACACCATATATTTT
TRBJ2-2	TRBV10-3	TRBD2	few	CAIYRTSGRPGGTGELFF	TGTGCCATCTATAGAACTAGCGGGAGGCCAGGGGGGACCGGGGAGCTGTTTTTT
TRBJ2-7	TRBV12-3/TRBV12-4	TRBD1	once	CASSATGYEQYF	TGTGCCAGCAGTGCGACAGGGTACGAGCAGTACTTC
TRBJ2-2	TRBV27	TRBD1	-	CASSSLGDRGQNTGELFF	TGTGCCAGCAGTAGCCTGGGGGACAGGGGGCAGAACACCGGGGAGCTGTTTTTT
TRBJ2-7	TRBV11-2	TRBD2	many	CASSPRTSGSYEQYF	TGTGCCAGCAGCCCGCGGACTAGCGGCTCCTACGAGCAGTACTTC
TRBJ1-2	TRBV27	-	-	CASSLSGSGGTGGYTF	TGTGCCAGCAGTTTATCGGGTTCGGGGGGGACTGGCGGCTACACCTTC
TRBJ2-1	TRBV7-3	-	once	CASSLTLSSYNEQFF	TGTGCCAGCAGCTTAACGCTAAGCTCCTACAATGAGCAGTTCTTC
TRBJ1-1	TRBV7-9	-	-	CASSLAGAEAFF	TGTGCCAGCAGCTTAGCAGGGGCTGAAGCTTTCTTT